A selection of T cell receptor beta chains follows, all from one sample in a study of glioma-infiltrating T cells after dendritic cell vaccination. Clones were sequenced by immunoSEQ multiplex PCR, and TCRdb holds only the in-frame ones, with some missing. The table has around 96,000 clones, over 60% seen once. The material sequenced was blood, taken before dendritic cell vaccination. These receptors were taken from a human donor with glioblastoma. The CDR3 runs from the conserved cysteine through the conserved F or W.

J gene,V gene,CDR3 length,CDR3 protein
TRBJ2-5,TRBV6-6,14,CASGRDRGAETQYF
TRBJ2-1,TRBV4-1,14,CASSQTGLLNEQFF
TRBJ2-3,TRBV7-9,18,CASSFLTGGGHESDTQYF
TRBJ1-1,TRBV18,13,CASSQRPRTEAFF
TRBJ1-3,TRBV6-6,16,CASIPQGGIKGNTIYF
TRBJ2-5,TRBV7-9,14,CASSWGQAAGEQYF
TRBJ2-5,TRBV4-1,15,CASSQDRQIQETQYF
TRBJ2-7,TRBV30,12,CAWSVTEYEQYF
TRBJ2-5,TRBV19,13,CASKPGPGETQYF
TRBJ2-3,TRBV9,16,CASSVRGGGLTDTQYF
TRBJ2-7,TRBV7-6,15,CASSHWDSRGYEQYF
TRBJ2-1,TRBV4-2,16,CASSQDGAGLGNEQFF
TRBJ2-7,TRBV5-1,16,CASSPRTSGGASEQYF
TRBJ2-2,TRBV7-3,16,CASSSRTSTNTGELFF
TRBJ1-3,TRBV19,14,CATEDRGSGNTIYF
TRBJ1-2,TRBV6-1,14,CASSELEGRFGYTF
TRBJ1-1,TRBV25-1,15,CASTKTGQMNTEAFF
TRBJ2-6,TRBV5-4,16,CASRSDRFTGANVLTF
TRBJ1-2,TRBV11-1,14,CASSRRADGDKCTF
TRBJ2-7,TRBV6-5,15,CASRRPTSGDYEQYF
TRBJ1-6,TRBV2,14,CASTGTGGNSPLHF
TRBJ1-6,TRBV7-9,12,CASSVYNSPLHF
TRBJ1-1,TRBV7-9,14,CASSLVGSGIEAFF
TRBJ1-4,TRBV30,13,CAWSVTIRGKLFF
TRBJ1-6,TRBV5-1,12,CASSLLNSPLHF
TRBJ2-7,TRBV10-2,14,CASSDLAPPYEQYF
TRBJ1-2,TRBV28,13,CASRRGTNYGYTF
TRBJ1-2,TRBV30,12,CAWSREGDGYTF
TRBJ2-1,TRBV10-3,14,CAISGPSSYNEQFF
TRBJ2-7,TRBV5-1,12,CASSLEGGRMYF
TRBJ2-1,TRBV7-7,16,CASSVGAGVSYNEQFF
TRBJ1-5,TRBV7-2,16,CASSLAGQGSNQPQHF
TRBJ2-7,TRBV29-1,14,CSVDGRPNSYEQYF
TRBJ1-2,TRBV27,18,CASSLGRQGFSRDYGYTF
TRBJ1-3,TRBV9,18,CASSAGGSLGQAGNTIYF
TRBJ1-4,TRBV19,12,CASSNTFEKLFF
TRBJ1-6,TRBV30,13,CAWRDTHNSPLHF
TRBJ2-1,TRBV6-6,14,CASSPPGAMNEQFF
TRBJ2-3,TRBV19,17,CASSAPTGGLWADTQYF
TRBJ1-5,TRBV6-1,13,CASSVAGIQPQHF
TRBJ1-6,TRBV18,14,CASSPQDRDSPLHF
TRBJ1-2,TRBV11-2,14,CASSPSRVNYGYTF
TRBJ2-7,TRBV11-2,12,CASSLTSREQYF
TRBJ1-2,TRBV2,13,CASSDRGLGGYTF
TRBJ1-4,TRBV5-6,14,CASSLATVNEKLFF
TRBJ1-5,TRBV6-5,14,CASSYQGAGQPQHF
TRBJ2-7,TRBV27,13,CASSWRERGEQYF
TRBJ1-5,TRBV4-2,17,CASSQDWDSYSNQPQHF
TRBJ2-7,TRBV6-1,13,CASSVMVGGEQYF
TRBJ2-7,TRBV4-1,19,CASSQEWAQVWRGSYEQYF
TRBJ1-5,TRBV19,15,CASSAVGQGDQPQHF